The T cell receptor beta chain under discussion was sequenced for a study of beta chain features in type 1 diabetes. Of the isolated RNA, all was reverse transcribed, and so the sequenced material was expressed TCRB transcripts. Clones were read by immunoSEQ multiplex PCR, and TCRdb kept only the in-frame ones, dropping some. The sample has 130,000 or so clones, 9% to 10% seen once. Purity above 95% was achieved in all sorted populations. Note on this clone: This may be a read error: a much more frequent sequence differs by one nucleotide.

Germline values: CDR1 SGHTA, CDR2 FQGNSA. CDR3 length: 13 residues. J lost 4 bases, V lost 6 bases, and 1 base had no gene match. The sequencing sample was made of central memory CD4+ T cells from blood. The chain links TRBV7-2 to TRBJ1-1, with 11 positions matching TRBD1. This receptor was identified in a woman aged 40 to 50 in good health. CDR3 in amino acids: CASRGTGGTEAFF. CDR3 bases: TGTGCCAGCAGGGGGACAGGGGGCACTGAAGCTTTCTTT.